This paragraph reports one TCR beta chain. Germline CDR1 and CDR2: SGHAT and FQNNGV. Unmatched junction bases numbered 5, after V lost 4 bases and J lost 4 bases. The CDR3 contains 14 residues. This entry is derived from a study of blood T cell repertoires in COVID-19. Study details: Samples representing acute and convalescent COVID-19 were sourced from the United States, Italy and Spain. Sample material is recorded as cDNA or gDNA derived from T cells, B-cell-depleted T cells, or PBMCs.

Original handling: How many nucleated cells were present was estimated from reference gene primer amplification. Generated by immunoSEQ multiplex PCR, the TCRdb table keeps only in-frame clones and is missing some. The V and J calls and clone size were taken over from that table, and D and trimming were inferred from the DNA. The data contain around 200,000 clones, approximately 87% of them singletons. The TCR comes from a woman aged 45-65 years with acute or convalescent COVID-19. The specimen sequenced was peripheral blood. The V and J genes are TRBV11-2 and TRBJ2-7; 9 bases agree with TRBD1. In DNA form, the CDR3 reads TGTGCCAGCAGCTCGACAGGGGGTTTTTACGAGCAGTACTTC. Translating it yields CASSSTGGFYEQYF.